This TCR beta chain was identified during a study of cytomegalovirus exposure and HLA in healthy donors. Overall study findings and caveats: Earlier results showed most TCR beta V segments being productive about 90% or about 30% of the time. Diagnosis of cytomegalovirus status made by the classifier reportedly showed high specificity and sensitivity.

J lost 3 bases, V lost 5 bases, and 3 bases had no gene match. Germline V gene sequence: CDR1 KGHSH, CDR2 LQKENI. The CDR3 is 14 residues long. The PCR contained 60 Vbeta and 13 Jbeta primers. The protocol was immunoSEQ multiplex PCR, while the TCRdb copy is restricted to in-frame clones and leaves out a portion. The table shows fewer than 150,000 clones, with approximately 80% occurring only once. Points on this clone: Antigen unknown.

The receptor comes from a man aged 40-55 years in good health and CMV-seronegative. The sample taken for sequencing was PBMCs. The J gene is TRBJ1-5, the V gene TRBV18, with 8 nucleotides matching TRBD1. In nucleotides, the CDR3 is TGTGCCAGCTCAACACAGGGGGACAATCAGCCCCAGCATTTT. Its protein is CASSTQGDNQPQHF.